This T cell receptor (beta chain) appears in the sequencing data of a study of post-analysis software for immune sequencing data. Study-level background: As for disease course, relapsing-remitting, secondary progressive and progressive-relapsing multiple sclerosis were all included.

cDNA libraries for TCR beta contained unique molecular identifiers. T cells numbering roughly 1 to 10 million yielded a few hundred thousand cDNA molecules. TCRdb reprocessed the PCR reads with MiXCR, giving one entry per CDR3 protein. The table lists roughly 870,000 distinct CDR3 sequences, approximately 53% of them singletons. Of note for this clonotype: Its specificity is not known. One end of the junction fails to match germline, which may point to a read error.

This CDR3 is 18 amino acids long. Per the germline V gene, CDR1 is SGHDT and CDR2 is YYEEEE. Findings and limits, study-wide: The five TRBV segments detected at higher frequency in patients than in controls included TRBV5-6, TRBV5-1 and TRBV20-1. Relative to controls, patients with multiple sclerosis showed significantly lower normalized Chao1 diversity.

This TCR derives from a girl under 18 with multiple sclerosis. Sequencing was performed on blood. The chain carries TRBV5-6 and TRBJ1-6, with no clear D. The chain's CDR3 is CAGSLGGRILSYNSPLHF. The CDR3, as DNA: TGTGCCGGCAGCTTGGGCGGGAGGATCCTCTCCTATAATTCACCCCTCCACTTT. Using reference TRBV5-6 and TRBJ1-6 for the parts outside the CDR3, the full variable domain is DAGVTQSPTHLIKTRGQQVTLRCSPKSGHDTVSWYQQALGQGPQFIFQYYEEEERQRGNFPDRFSGHQFPNYSSELNVNALLLGDSALYLCAGSLGGRILSYNSPLHFGNGTRLTVT.